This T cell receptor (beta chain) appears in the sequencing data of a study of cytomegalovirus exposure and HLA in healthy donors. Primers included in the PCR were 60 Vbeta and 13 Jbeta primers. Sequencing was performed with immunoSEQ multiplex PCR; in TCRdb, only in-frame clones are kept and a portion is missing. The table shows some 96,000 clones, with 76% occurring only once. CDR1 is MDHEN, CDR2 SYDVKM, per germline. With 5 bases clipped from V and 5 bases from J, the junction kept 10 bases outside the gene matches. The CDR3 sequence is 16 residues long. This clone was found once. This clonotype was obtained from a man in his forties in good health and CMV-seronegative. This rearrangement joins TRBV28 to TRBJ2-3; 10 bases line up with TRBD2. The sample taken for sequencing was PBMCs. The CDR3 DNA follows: TGTGCCAGCAGTCCCCTCAGCGGGAGGGGTAGAGATACGCAGTATTTT. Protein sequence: CASSPLSGRGRDTQYF.